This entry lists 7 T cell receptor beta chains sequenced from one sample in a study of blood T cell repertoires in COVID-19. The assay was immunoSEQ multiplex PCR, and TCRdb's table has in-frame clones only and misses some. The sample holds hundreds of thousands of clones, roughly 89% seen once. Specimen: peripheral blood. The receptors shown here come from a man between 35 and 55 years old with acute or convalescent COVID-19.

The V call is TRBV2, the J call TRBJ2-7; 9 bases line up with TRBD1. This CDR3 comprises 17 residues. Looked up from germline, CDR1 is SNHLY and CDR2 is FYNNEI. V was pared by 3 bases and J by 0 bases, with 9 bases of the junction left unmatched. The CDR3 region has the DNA TGTGCCAGCAGTGACGGGACAGGGATTATCAGCTCCTACGAGCAGTACTTC. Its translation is CASSDGTGIISSYEQYF.

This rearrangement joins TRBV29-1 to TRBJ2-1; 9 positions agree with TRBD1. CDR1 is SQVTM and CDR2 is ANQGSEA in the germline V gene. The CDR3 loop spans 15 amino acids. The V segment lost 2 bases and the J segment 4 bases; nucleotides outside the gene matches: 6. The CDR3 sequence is CSVEPWGQGYNEQFF. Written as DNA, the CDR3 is TGCAGCGTTGAACCCTGGGGACAGGGTTACAATGAGCAGTTCTTC.

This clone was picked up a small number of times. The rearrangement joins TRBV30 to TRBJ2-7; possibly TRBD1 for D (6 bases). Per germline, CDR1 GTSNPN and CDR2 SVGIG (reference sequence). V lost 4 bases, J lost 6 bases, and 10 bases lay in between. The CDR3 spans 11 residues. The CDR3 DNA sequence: TGTGCCTGGAACGGCAGGGGCGAGCAGTACTTC. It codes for CAWNGRGEQYF.

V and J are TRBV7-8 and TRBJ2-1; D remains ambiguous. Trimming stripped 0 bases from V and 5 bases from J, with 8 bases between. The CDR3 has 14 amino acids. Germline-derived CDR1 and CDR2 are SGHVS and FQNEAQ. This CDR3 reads CASSLARGDNEQFF. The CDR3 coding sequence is TGTGCCAGCAGCTTAGCGCGCGGAGACAATGAGCAGTTCTTC. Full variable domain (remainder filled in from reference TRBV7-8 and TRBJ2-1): GAGVSQSPRYKVAKRGQDVALRCDPISGHVSLFWYQQALGQGPEFLTYFQNEAQLDKSGLPSDRFFAERPEGSVSTLKIQRTQQEDSAVYLCASSLARGDNEQFFGPGTRLTVL.

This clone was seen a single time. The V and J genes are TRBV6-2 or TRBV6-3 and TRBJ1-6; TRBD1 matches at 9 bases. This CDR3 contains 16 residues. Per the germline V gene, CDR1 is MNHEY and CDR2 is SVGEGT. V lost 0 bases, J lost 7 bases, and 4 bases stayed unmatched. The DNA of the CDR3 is TGTGCCAGCAGTTACTCTGGGACAGGGTACAATTCACCCCTCCACTTT. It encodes CASSYSGTGYNSPLHF.

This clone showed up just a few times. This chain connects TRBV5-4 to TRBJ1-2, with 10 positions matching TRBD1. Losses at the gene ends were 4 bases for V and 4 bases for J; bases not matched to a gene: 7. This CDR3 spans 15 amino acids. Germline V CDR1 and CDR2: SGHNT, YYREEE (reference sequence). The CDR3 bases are TGTGCCAGCAGCCTGGGACAGGGGATGGGCTATGGCTACACCTTC. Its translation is CASSLGQGMGYGYTF.

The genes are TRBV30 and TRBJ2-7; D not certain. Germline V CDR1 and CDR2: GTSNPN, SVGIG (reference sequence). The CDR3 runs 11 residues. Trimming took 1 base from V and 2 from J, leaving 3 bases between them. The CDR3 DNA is TGTGCCTGGAGTGCCACCTACGAGCAGTACTTC. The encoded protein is CAWSATYEQYF.